This passage covers 10 T cell receptor beta chains from one sample sequenced in a study of early stage breast cancer tumors. Sequencing used immunoSEQ multiplex PCR; TCRdb keeps in-frame clones, though not all of them. The table includes 25,000 to 30,000 clones, roughly three fifths detected once. The source material was breast tumor tissue. The receptor set was obtained from a person between 50 and 60 years old with breast cancer.

With respect to this clone: This may stem from a read error, because a much larger clone lies one nucleotide away. The gene calls are TRBV9 and TRBJ2-1, with 9 bases lining up with TRBD1. The CDR3 is 15 amino acids. Trimming cost V 0 bases and J 7 bases; bases outside gene matches: 5. Germline V gene data show CDR1 as SGDLS and CDR2 as YYNGEE. This chain's CDR3 is CASSVVQGAENEQFF. In DNA form, the CDR3 reads TGTGCCAGCAGCGTAGTACAGGGGGCCGAAAATGAGCAGTTCTTC.

This clone has just a few counts. This chain joins TRBV10-3 and TRBJ2-2; D is unresolved. Trimming took off 3 bases at V and 6 bases at J, with 5 bases between the two ends. The germline V gene has CDR1 ENHRY and CDR2 SYGVKD. The CDR3 contains 12 residues. The CDR3 region is CAISERSGELFF. The CDR3 bases are TGTGCCATCAGTGAACGGTCCGGGGAGCTGTTTTTT.

The V and J genes are TRBV5-1 and TRBJ2-7; TRBD1 or TRBD2 may be the D gene (5 bases each). The CDR3 spans 13 residues. Between the trimmed V and J ends, which lost 0 bases and 6 bases, there was a span of 10 bases. Germline values: CDR1 SGHRS, CDR2 YFSETQ. DNA for the CDR3: TGCGCCAGCAGCTTGGGCTGGGACGGCGAGCAGTACTTC. It encodes CASSLGWDGEQYF.

This clone rates as medium-sized. V is TRBV5-1 and J is TRBJ1-2, with D perhaps TRBD1 (6 bases). The CDR3 consists of 15 residues. The germline gives CDR1 SGHRS, CDR2 YFSETQ. V lost 1 base, J lost 8 bases, and 18 bases lay in between. CDR3 loop: CASSLPQGLGGGYTF. CDR3 nucleotide sequence: TGCGCCAGCAGCTTGCCCCAGGGGTTAGGCGGCGGCTACACCTTC.

The rearrangement links TRBV5-6 to TRBJ2-3; the D gene is possibly TRBD2 (6 bases). From germline, CDR1 is SGHDT and CDR2 YYEEEE. The V end was cut by 4 bases, the J end by 1 base, with 16 bases between. This CDR3 spans 16 amino acids. CDR3: CASSPNAGSGTDTQYF. The CDR3 region has the DNA TGTGCCAGCAGCCCAAACGCGGGGAGCGGCACAGATACGCAGTATTTT.

The rearrangement joins TRBV5-4 to TRBJ1-5, with D maybe TRBD1 (5 bases). The V end lost 4 bases, the J end lost 7 bases, and 18 bases lay between the germline ends. This CDR3 contains 15 residues. Per the germline V gene, CDR1 is SGHNT and CDR2 is YYREEE (reference sequence). The CDR3 region has the DNA TGTGCCAGCAGCCAAGACCTCGGGGCGCGGCAGCCCCAGCATTTT. Protein sequence: CASSQDLGARQPQHF.

This clone is deemed medium-sized. The chain carries TRBV5-1 and TRBJ2-1, with 14 bases aligning to TRBD2. V dropped 0 bases and J dropped 7; count of bases not matched to a gene: 6. This CDR3 region has 17 residues. CDR1 is SGHRS, CDR2 YFSETQ, per germline. This CDR3 reads CASSLVTSGRVGNEQFF. CDR3 DNA sequence: TGCGCCAGCAGCTTGGTGACTAGCGGGAGGGTGGGGAATGAGCAGTTCTTC. Filled out from reference TRBV5-1 and TRBJ2-1, the complete variable domain reads KAGVTQTPRYLIKTRGQQVTLSCSPISGHRSVSWYQQTPGQGLQFLFEYFSETQRNKGNFPGRFSGRQFSNSRSEMNVSTLELGDSALYLCASSLVTSGRVGNEQFFGPGTRLTVL.

The chain joins TRBV5-4 to TRBJ2-1; D is perhaps TRBD2 (6 bases). The V end was cut by 4 bases, the J end by 0 bases, with 11 bases between. The CDR3 is 15 amino acids. The germline CDR1 and CDR2 sequences are SGHNT and YYREEE (reference sequence). The CDR3 DNA is TGTGCCAGCAGCCTCGGGACTTCCTCCTACAATGAGCAGTTCTTC. Residues: CASSLGTSSYNEQFF.

This clone was observed a handful of times. The V call is TRBV27, the J call TRBJ1-2; D unresolved. This CDR3 is built from 14 residues. V was shortened by 0 bases and J by 3 bases, with 8 bases between the two germline ends. Germline CDR1 MNHEY, CDR2 SMNVEV (reference sequence). CDR3 residues: CASSLSRSYYGYTF. CDR3 DNA sequence: TGTGCCAGCAGTTTATCGCGGTCGTACTATGGCTACACCTTC.

On this clone: The same CDR3 also results from other DNA sequences found in this sample. CDR3 DNA sequence: TGTGCCAGTAGTATTGGACAGGGGACGAACACCGGGGAGCTGTTTTTT. Its translation: CASSIGQGTNTGELFF. The rearrangement joins TRBV19 to TRBJ2-2; 9 bases are shared with TRBD1. This CDR3 region has 16 residues. Germline CDR1 LNHDA, CDR2 SQIVND (reference sequence). The V segment lost 3 bases and the J segment 0 bases; nucleotides outside the gene matches: 2.